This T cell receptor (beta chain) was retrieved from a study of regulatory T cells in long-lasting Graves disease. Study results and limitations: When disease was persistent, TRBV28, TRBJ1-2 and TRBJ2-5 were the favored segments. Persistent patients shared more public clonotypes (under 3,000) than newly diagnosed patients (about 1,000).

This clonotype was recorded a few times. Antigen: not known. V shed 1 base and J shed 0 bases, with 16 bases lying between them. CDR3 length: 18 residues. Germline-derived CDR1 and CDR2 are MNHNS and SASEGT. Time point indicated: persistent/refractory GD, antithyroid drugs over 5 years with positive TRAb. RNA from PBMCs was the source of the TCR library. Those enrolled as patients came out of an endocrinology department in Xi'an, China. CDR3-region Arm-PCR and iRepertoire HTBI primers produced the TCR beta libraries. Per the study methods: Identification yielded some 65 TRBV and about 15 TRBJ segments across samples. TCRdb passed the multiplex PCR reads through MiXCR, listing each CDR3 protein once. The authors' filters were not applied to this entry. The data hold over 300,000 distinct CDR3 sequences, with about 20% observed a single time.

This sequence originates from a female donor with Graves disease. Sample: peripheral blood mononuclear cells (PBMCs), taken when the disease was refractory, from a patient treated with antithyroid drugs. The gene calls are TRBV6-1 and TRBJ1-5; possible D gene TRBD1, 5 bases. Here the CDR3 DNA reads TGTGCCAGCAGTGAAGACCTCCTGTGGGGCTTTAGCAATCAGCCCCAGCATTTT. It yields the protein CASSEDLLWGFSNQPQHF.